These 10 T cell receptor beta chains share one sample of origin, sequenced in a study of T cells in Graves' hyperthyroidism and ophthalmopathy. Amplification yielded TCR beta CDR3 regions, with RNA transcripts as the source. The HTBI primer set was used in a first-round RT-PCR of the TCR CDR3. One entry per CDR3 protein, called by TCRdb with MiXCR from the multiplex PCR reads. This sample has roughly 380,000 distinct CDR3 sequences, with 14% found just once. Sequencing was carried out using blood. These receptors were taken from a woman aged 60-70 years with Graves' hyperthyroidism.

This clonotype was found a few times. The V and J genes are TRBV7-3 and TRBJ2-1; 12 bases are shared with TRBD2. Looked up from germline, CDR1 is SGHTA and CDR2 is FQGTGA. V lost 3 bases and J lost 6; bases outside the gene matches: 9. This CDR3 is 17 amino acids long. CDR3 in amino acids: CASSFLAGGGRSNEQFF. The CDR3 DNA follows: TGTGCCAGCAGCTTCCTAGCGGGGGGGGGCCGGTCCAATGAGCAGTTCTTC.

For this clonotype: This clone may be a read error of a much larger clone one base away. The chain employs TRBV12-3 or TRBV12-4 and TRBJ2-1, with D possibly matching TRBD2 (6 bases). The CDR3 totals 13 residues. Trimming took 7 bases from V and 0 from J, leaving 7 bases between them. The CDR3 DNA is TGTGCCAGCACCGGGAGCTCCTACAATGAGCAGTTCTTC. Translated: CASTGSSYNEQFF.

The chain couples TRBV20-1 to TRBJ1-2; TRBD1 aligns across 9 bases. With V trimmed by 2 bases and J by 4 bases, 2 bases remained unmatched. CDR3 length: 13 residues. Germline values: CDR1 DFQATT, CDR2 SNEGSKA (reference sequence). The CDR3 DNA sequence: TGCAGTGCTAGAACAGGGGGCGGCTATGGCTACACCTTC. Encoded protein: CSARTGGGYGYTF.

This clonotype was picked up many times. The chain recombines TRBV20-1 with TRBJ2-7; 11 bases line up with TRBD2. V dropped 4 bases and J dropped 4; count of bases not matched to a gene: 9. This CDR3 has 15 amino acids. Germline loops: CDR1 DFQATT, CDR2 SNEGSKA (reference sequence). The CDR3: CSATGVTSGTYEQYF. CDR3 bases: TGCAGTGCTACCGGAGTGACTAGCGGGACTTACGAGCAGTACTTC.

The chain carries TRBV19 and TRBJ1-2, with D possibly being TRBD1 (6 bases). The germline V gene encodes CDR1 LNHDA and CDR2 SQIVND (reference sequence). CDR3 length: 13 residues. V was clipped by 6 bases and J by 8 bases, with 16 bases between them. The CDR3 region is CASRSGQGAGYTF. The CDR3 DNA reads as TGTGCCAGTAGATCGGGACAAGGCGCAGGCTACACCTTC.

This chain links TRBV6-2 or TRBV6-3 with TRBJ2-1; D ambiguous. Per the germline V gene, CDR1 is MNHEY and CDR2 is SVGEGT. The V end lost 0 bases, the J end lost 10 bases, and 7 bases lay between the germline ends. This CDR3 contains 12 residues. The CDR3 region is CASSYSPPEQFF. DNA of the CDR3: TGTGCCAGCAGTTACTCCCCCCCGGAGCAGTTCTTC.

With regard to this clonotype: A read error is possible here, since a much larger clone lies one base away. The V call is TRBV6-1, the J call TRBJ1-3; D gene uncertain. Trimming shortened V by 8 bases and J by 3 bases, and 5 bases separated the two germline ends. Germline CDR1 is MNHNS and CDR2 is SASEGT. The CDR3 is made up of 11 amino acids. The CDR3 region is CASGNGNTIYF. The CDR3 DNA follows: TGTGCCAGCGGGAATGGAAACACCATATATTTT.

In this sample, this clonotype turned up a few times. The rearrangement joins TRBV19 to TRBJ2-7, with D perhaps matching TRBD1 (6 bases). This CDR3 is 14 amino acids long. Deletions cut 6 bases from V and 4 bases from J, with 16 bases between. Germline CDR1 LNHDA, CDR2 SQIVND (reference sequence). The CDR3 DNA follows: TGTGCCAGTAGCCTAGACAGGTCCCAGTACGAGCAGTACTTC. Its translation: CASSLDRSQYEQYF. Together with reference TRBV19 and TRBJ2-7, the CDR3 gives the full variable domain: DGGITQSPKYLFRKEGQNVTLSCEQNLNHDAMYWYRQDPGQGLRLIYYSQIVNDFQKGDIAEGYSVSREKKESFPLTVTSAQKNPTAFYLCASSLDRSQYEQYFGPGTRLTVT.

This clonotype occurred many times. This chain links TRBV20-1 with TRBJ2-5, with 12 nucleotides matching TRBD2. The CDR3 has 18 residues. J gave up 2 bases and V 6 bases, and 16 bases lay outside the gene matches. Germline loops: CDR1 DFQATT, CDR2 SNEGSKA (reference sequence). The CDR3 here is CSALLAGGYGRGQETQYF. DNA for the CDR3: TGCAGTGCCTTACTAGCGGGAGGTTACGGAAGAGGGCAAGAGACCCAGTACTTC.

This clonotype was seen a handful of times. One junction end does not reproduce the germline sequence, and a read error may be involved. This sequence joins TRBV7-7 and TRBJ2-5, with TRBD1 identical over 8 bases. Germline CDR1 and CDR2: SSHAT and FNYEAQ (reference sequence). The CDR3 has 15 residues. CDR3 amino acids: CASSLGSGGGETQYF. The DNA of the CDR3 is TGTGCTAGCAGCTTAGGATCAGGGGGCGGAGAGACCCAGTACTTC.